The T cell receptor (beta chain) under discussion was sequenced for a study of shared clonotypes between healthy human individuals. The assay was immunoSEQ multiplex PCR, and TCRdb's table has in-frame clones only and misses some. The sample lists nearly 600,000 clones; around 95% were seen once. Naive CD8 cells lacked CD45RO and underwent positive selection for CCR7, leaving out terminally differentiated effector memory CD45RA+ cells. Germline CDR1 reads MNHNY; CDR2 reads SVGAGI (reference sequence). Trimming cost V 5 bases and J 6 bases; bases outside gene matches: 9. The CDR3 has 15 residues. This rearrangement joins TRBV6-6 to TRBJ1-2; 10 bases match TRBD1. The sample comprised naive CD8+ T cells sorted from blood. The source of this sequence is a woman aged 30 to 39 in good health. CDR3 sequence: CASSQTGGVGDGYTF. DNA of the CDR3: TGTGCCAGCAGTCAGACAGGGGGCGTTGGGGATGGCTACACCTTC.